In this sample, the clone carrying this TCR beta chain turned up a few times. Its antigen is not identified. The data were taken from a study of beta chain features in type 1 diabetes. Study-wide findings and caveats: Across all four CD4+ subsets, people with type 1 diabetes showed modestly shorter TCRB CDR3s.

The length of the CDR3 is 16 residues. Trimming took 1 base from V and 0 from J; bases not matched to a gene: 3. The germline CDR1 and CDR2 sequences are SEHNR and FQNEAQ (reference sequence). The study reverse transcribed the entire isolated RNA, so it sequenced expressed TCRB transcripts. TCRdb's table, derived via immunoSEQ multiplex PCR, lists solely in-frame clones and lacks some. The sample yields under 200,000 clones, around 8.3% seen once. The sequence was collected from a woman aged 18-29 years with type 1 diabetes. The gene calls are TRBV7-9 and TRBJ2-1, with 7 positions matching TRBD2. The sequenced material came from central memory CD4+ T cells from blood. In DNA form, the CDR3 reads TGTGCCAGCAGCTTAGTAGGCGGGGGCTCCTACAATGAGCAGTTCTTC. Protein sequence: CASSLVGGGSYNEQFF.